The 26 T cell receptor beta chains given below trace back to one sample, sequenced in a study of T cells in tumors after PD-1 blockade. Assay: immunoSEQ multiplex PCR; the TCRdb copy retains only in-frame clones and omits some. The data contain 55,000 to 70,000 clones, roughly 77% of them seen just once; the ten biggest clones take up under 15%. The specimen comprised PBMCs, sampled before anti-PD-1 treatment. Receptors originate from a human donor with basal cell carcinoma.

In its sample, this clone was seen a few times. The chain has TRBV7-6 and TRBJ1-3; D perhaps matches TRBD1 (6 bases). The CDR3 length is 17 residues. The V end was cut by 4 bases, the J end by 3 bases, with 19 bases between. In germline, CDR1 is SGHVS, CDR2 FNYEAQ. In DNA form, the CDR3 reads TGTGCCAGCAGCTCGGGAGGGGGGCCTATTCGTGGAAACACCATATATTTT. Translation: CASSSGGGPIRGNTIYF. Complete variable domain (other parts from reference TRBV7-6 and TRBJ1-3): GAGVSQSPRYKVTKRGQDVALRCDPISGHVSLYWYRQALGQGPEFLTYFNYEAQQDKSGLPNDRFSAERPEGSISTLTIQRTEQRDSAMYRCASSSGGGPIRGNTIYFGEGSWLTVV.

V is TRBV6-5 and J is TRBJ2-2; the D gene is possibly TRBD2 (6 bases). Trimming took 6 bases from V and 6 from J, leaving 17 bases between them. Germline V gene lookup returns CDR1 MNHEY and CDR2 SVGAGI. There are 15 residues in the CDR3. The CDR3 spells CASRTNQPGAGELFF. CDR3 in DNA: TGTGCCAGCAGAACCAACCAGCCGGGGGCCGGGGAGCTGTTTTTT.

This clone has only one observation. This chain connects TRBV19 to TRBJ2-7; 10 positions match TRBD2. Losses at the gene ends were 8 bases for V and 3 bases for J; bases not matched to a gene: 4. Germline V CDR1 and CDR2: LNHDA, SQIVND (reference sequence). This CDR3 spans 13 amino acids. Here the CDR3 DNA reads TGTGCCAGTCGTTTAGCGGGGGGCTACGAGCAGTACTTC. Translation: CASRLAGGYEQYF.

This clone was counted between two and nine times. V and J are TRBV2 and TRBJ1-1; D gene ambiguous. The CDR3 loop spans 12 amino acids. V was shortened by 6 bases and J by 0 bases, with 5 bases between the two germline ends. Looked up from germline, CDR1 is SNHLY and CDR2 is FYNNEI. The DNA for the CDR3 is TGTGCCAGCAGAGTAGTGAACACTGAAGCTTTCTTT. This sequence encodes CASRVVNTEAFF.

The chain has TRBV5-4 and TRBJ1-1; 8 nucleotides line up with TRBD1. There are 15 residues in the CDR3. The V gene end was trimmed by 4 bases and the J gene end by 0 bases; junction bases not matched to a gene: 5. Germline assignment: CDR1 SGHNT and CDR2 YYREEE (reference sequence). CDR3 sequence reads: CASSTRQGLNTEAFF. CDR3 in DNA: TGTGCCAGCAGCACCCGACAGGGGTTGAACACTGAAGCTTTCTTT.

V and J are TRBV19 and TRBJ1-5, with D maybe TRBD1 (6 bases). The CDR3 is made up of 16 amino acids. Germline V gene sequence: CDR1 LNHDA, CDR2 SQIVND (reference sequence). V lost 1 base and J lost 1, with 11 bases in between. CDR3 protein: CASSIGGGTSNQPQHF. DNA for the CDR3: TGTGCCAGTAGTATAGGAGGGGGGACAAGCAATCAGCCCCAGCATTTT.

The chain is built from TRBV27 and TRBJ2-5, with 14 bases fitting TRBD2. In germline, CDR1 is MNHEY, CDR2 SMNVEV (reference sequence). The ends lost 6 bases at V and 5 bases at J; junction bases unmatched: 5. This CDR3 region has 15 residues. In DNA, the CDR3 is TGTGCCAGCAGGAGACTAGCGGGGGGGCCTGAGACCCAGTACTTC. This gives the protein CASRRLAGGPETQYF.

The gene calls are TRBV15 and TRBJ1-4; possible D gene TRBD1, 5 bases. This CDR3 comprises 13 residues. Trimming stripped 5 bases from V and 3 bases from J, with 7 bases between. Germline loops: CDR1 LNHNV, CDR2 YYDKDF (reference sequence). The CDR3 protein is CATSRGPNEKLFF. In nucleotides, the CDR3 is TGTGCCACCAGCCGGGGCCCTAATGAAAAACTGTTTTTT. The variable domain in full, with the rest retrieved from reference TRBV15 and TRBJ1-4, is DAMVIQNPRYQVTQFGKPVTLSCSQTLNHNVMYWYQQKSSQAPKLLFHYYDKDFNNEADTPDNFQSRRPNTSFCFLDIRSPGLGDTAMYLCATSRGPNEKLFFGSGTQLSVL.

The V gene is TRBV7-8, the J gene TRBJ2-7; either TRBD1 or TRBD2 may supply D (6 bases each). V dropped 5 bases and J dropped 4 bases, with 18 bases sitting between them. CDR3 length equals 15 residues. CDR1 and CDR2 from the germline V gene are SGHVS and FQNEAQ. The CDR3 loop reads CASSARRGTKYEQYF. The CDR3 DNA reads as TGTGCCAGCAGCGCCCGGAGGGGGACCAAATACGAGCAGTACTTC. Combining the CDR3 with reference TRBV7-8 and TRBJ2-7 gives the whole variable domain GAGVSQSPRYKVAKRGQDVALRCDPISGHVSLFWYQQALGQGPEFLTYFQNEAQLDKSGLPSDRFFAERPEGSVSTLKIQRTQQEDSAVYLCASSARRGTKYEQYFGPGTRLTVT.

V gene TRBV19 combines with J gene TRBJ1-6; the D gene is possibly TRBD1 (6 bases). Trimming stripped 5 bases from V and 5 bases from J, with 16 bases between. The germline V gene has CDR1 LNHDA and CDR2 SQIVND (reference sequence). The CDR3 contains 16 residues. The CDR3 region is CASSLSVRGNNSPLHF. In DNA form, the CDR3 reads TGTGCCAGTAGTCTTTCGGTCAGGGGAAATAATTCACCCCTCCACTTT.

This chain uses TRBV6-4 with TRBJ1-1, with a tentative D call TRBD1 (5 bases). This CDR3 is 14 amino acids long. V was trimmed by 0 bases and J by 5 bases, leaving 10 bases between them. The V gene's germline CDR1 is MRHNA and CDR2 SNTAGT. The CDR3 sequence: CASSDSSRGTEAFF. The CDR3 nucleotides read TGTGCCAGCAGTGACTCGAGTAGGGGAACTGAAGCTTTCTTT.

The chain is built from TRBV19 and TRBJ1-5, with D possibly matching TRBD1 (5 bases). V lost 1 base, J lost 0 bases, and 10 bases lay in between. The CDR3 is 16 amino acids. The germline gives CDR1 LNHDA, CDR2 SQIVND (reference sequence). The CDR3 DNA is TGTGCCAGTAGTATAGCGGGGCCTTATAGCAATCAGCCCCAGCATTTT. Its translation: CASSIAGPYSNQPQHF.

The chain uses TRBV12-3 or TRBV12-4 and TRBJ1-1, with D unclear. V gave up 5 bases and J gave up 5 bases, with 12 bases separating them. This CDR3 has 13 residues. The CDR3 spells CASSPTRRTEAFF. CDR3 in DNA: TGTGCCAGCAGTCCGACACGACGGACTGAAGCTTTCTTT.

The gene calls are TRBV2 and TRBJ2-3; 8 bases fit TRBD1. This CDR3 region has 20 residues. The junction had 14 bases not matched to a gene; V was cut back by 0 bases and J by 0 bases. Germline V gene sequence: CDR1 SNHLY, CDR2 FYNNEI. CDR3 sequence: CASSEASFWTGTPSTDTQYF. Written as DNA, the CDR3 is TGTGCCAGCAGTGAAGCGAGTTTCTGGACAGGGACTCCAAGCACAGATACGCAGTATTTT.

The chain has TRBV6-2 or TRBV6-3 and TRBJ2-1; the match to TRBD1 covers 7 bases. J was trimmed by 8 bases and V by 0 bases; bases with no gene match: 10. Looked up from germline, CDR1 is MNHEY and CDR2 is SVGEGT. This CDR3 has 16 amino acids. The DNA of the CDR3 is TGTGCCAGCAGTTACTCAAAGGGGGCGCGAACCGATGAGCAGTTCTTC. Translation: CASSYSKGARTDEQFF.

The rearrangement links TRBV11-3 to TRBJ1-4, with D tentatively TRBD1 (5 bases). Germline CDR1 reads SGHNT; CDR2 reads YENEEA. Trimming took 5 bases from V and 7 from J, leaving 17 bases between them. The CDR3 runs 15 residues. This CDR3 reads CASSEGLQMGEKLFF. The DNA of the CDR3 is TGTGCCAGCAGCGAGGGGCTCCAGATGGGTGAAAAACTGTTTTTT. Full variable domain (missing parts from reference TRBV11-3 and TRBJ1-4): EAGVVQSPRYKIIEKKQPVAFWCNPISGHNTLYWYLQNLGQGPELLIRYENEEAVDDSQLPKDRFSAERLKGVDSTLKIQPAELGDSAVYLCASSEGLQMGEKLFFGSGTQLSVL.

Regarding this clone: In the same sample, other DNA sequences code for this CDR3. V usage is TRBV5-1 and J usage is TRBJ2-3; weak D call: TRBD2 (5 bases). V lost 1 base to trimming and J lost 1 base, with 10 bases between them. The CDR3 is made up of 15 amino acids. The germline V gene encodes CDR1 SGHRS and CDR2 YFSETQ. CDR3 protein: CASSLRGVGTDTQYF. CDR3 coding DNA: TGCGCCAGCAGCTTGCGGGGTGTGGGCACAGATACGCAGTATTTT.

The chain couples TRBV30 to TRBJ1-6, with 9 bases fitting TRBD1. This CDR3 is 13 amino acids long. V lost 3 bases and J lost 9; bases outside the gene matches: 3. CDR1 and CDR2 (germline): GTSNPN, SVGIG (reference sequence). The CDR3 here is CAWSRDRASPLHF. In DNA, the CDR3 is TGTGCCTGGAGCCGGGACAGGGCTTCACCCCTCCACTTT.

This clone was counted only a few times. V and J are TRBV19 and TRBJ1-1; weak D call: TRBD1 (6 bases). In germline, CDR1 is LNHDA, CDR2 SQIVND (reference sequence). V was clipped by 6 bases and J by 5 bases, with 16 bases between them. This CDR3 has 14 amino acids. In DNA form, the CDR3 reads TGTGCCAGTAGCATCGGGGGGGCAGAAACTGAAGCTTTCTTT. As protein: CASSIGGAETEAFF.

The V call is TRBV4-1, the J call TRBJ2-3; D could derive from TRBD1 or TRBD2 (5 bases each). The germline V gene has CDR1 MGHRA and CDR2 YSYEKL. The V end was cut by 4 bases, the J end by 0 bases, with 11 bases between. The CDR3 runs 15 residues. CDR3 sequence (DNA): TGCGCCAGCAGCCTCGGGACCCCCAGCACAGATACGCAGTATTTT. Its translation is CASSLGTPSTDTQYF.

The chain couples TRBV5-6 to TRBJ1-3; D is uncertain. Germline V gene data show CDR1 as SGHDT and CDR2 as YYEEEE. Trimming took off 2 bases at V and 2 bases at J, with 8 bases between the two ends. The CDR3 contains 14 residues. The DNA of the CDR3 is TGTGCCAGCAGCTTCCTGAATGCTGGAAACACCATATATTTT. Its protein product is CASSFLNAGNTIYF.

A note on this clone: The junction shows a germline mismatch at one end, possibly a read error. The same CDR3 can be traced to other DNA sequences in this sample. The CDR3 coding sequence is TGTGCCAGTAGCCAACAACTGCCGGGACAGGGGTTGACCGGGGAGCTGTTTTTT. It encodes CASSQQLPGQGLTGELFF. The chain is built from TRBV3-1 (or the pseudogene TRBV3-2) and TRBJ2-2, with TRBD1 identical over 10 bases. Per the germline V gene, CDR1 is LGHDT and CDR2 is YNNKEL (reference sequence). This CDR3 region has 18 residues.

The chain links TRBV6-5 to TRBJ2-7; 7 bases agree with TRBD1. The CDR3 spans 15 residues. Germline V gene lookup returns CDR1 MNHEY and CDR2 SVGAGI. V dropped 5 bases and J dropped 7; count of bases not matched to a gene: 14. CDR3 sequence reads: CASSPRDSGIWEQYF. The CDR3 nucleotides are TGTGCCAGCAGTCCCCGGGACAGTGGAATATGGGAGCAGTACTTC.

Here the CDR3 reads CAWREPGMGQETQYF. CDR3 in DNA: TGTGCCTGGAGGGAGCCAGGGATGGGGCAAGAGACCCAGTACTTC. The chain employs TRBV30 and TRBJ2-5; TRBD1 is a possible D gene (5 bases). Trimming stripped 3 bases from V and 2 bases from J, with 16 bases between. The CDR3 totals 15 residues. Germline V gene sequence: CDR1 GTSNPN, CDR2 SVGIG (reference sequence).

For the CDR3, the DNA is TGTGCCAGCAGCCAAGAGGTTGCAGGGCTGAACACTGAAGCTTTCTTT. Residues: CASSQEVAGLNTEAFF. V gene TRBV3-1 (or the pseudogene TRBV3-2) combines with J gene TRBJ1-1; a weak D match, TRBD1 (5 bases). In germline, CDR1 is LGHDT, CDR2 YNNKEL (reference sequence). The V end was cut by 0 bases, the J end by 0 bases, with 11 bases between. The CDR3 length is 16 residues.

The rearrangement joins TRBV5-1 to TRBJ1-1; 12 bases align to TRBD1. The germline CDR1 and CDR2 sequences are SGHRS and YFSETQ. Unmatched junction bases numbered 13, after V lost 2 bases and J lost 5 bases. The CDR3 contains 18 residues. The CDR3 protein is CASSLGTGGLGSQTEAFF. Here the CDR3 DNA reads TGCGCCAGCAGCTTAGGGACAGGGGGCTTGGGGTCCCAAACTGAAGCTTTCTTT.